The count of the clone carrying this T cell receptor beta chain is one. This sample was taken from a study of shared T cell receptors in the human thymus. This CDR3 has 14 residues. Germline CDR1 MNHEY, CDR2 SMNVEV (reference sequence). Trimming stripped 8 bases from V and 3 bases from J, with 16 bases between. The assay was immunoSEQ multiplex PCR, and TCRdb's table has in-frame clones only and misses some. The sample carries about 610,000 clones, 88% recorded once. The data were also submitted as part of a second study, on human thymus T cells.

The chain is built from TRBV27 and TRBJ1-1; D is undetermined. Sequencing used thymocytes. This clonotype was sampled from a boy under two years old with a congenital heart defect. As DNA, the CDR3 is TGTGCCAGCGGTCTGAGGGCGAGAGACACTGAAGCTTTCTTT. This sequence encodes CASGLRARDTEAFF.